These 17 T cell receptor beta chains were all obtained from the same sample, sequenced in a study of cytomegalovirus exposure and HLA in healthy donors. 60 Vbeta and 13 Jbeta primers were used in PCR. The protocol was immunoSEQ multiplex PCR, while the TCRdb copy is restricted to in-frame clones and leaves out a portion. The table has approximately 61,000 clones, under 85% seen once; the top ten hold just over 50%. The specimen sequenced was PBMCs. Receptor source: a man aged 45-60 years in good health and CMV-seropositive.

The V and J genes are TRBV15 and TRBJ2-2, with D maybe TRBD2 (5 bases). Germline loops: CDR1 LNHNV, CDR2 YYDKDF (reference sequence). Between the trimmed V and J ends, which lost 0 bases and 5 bases, there was a span of 10 bases. The CDR3 runs to 15 residues. The CDR3 nucleotides read TGTGCCACCAGCAGAGATGCCTTAGCGACCGGGGAGCTGTTTTTT. Translating it yields CATSRDALATGELFF. Full variable domain (rest looked up from reference TRBV15 and TRBJ2-2): DAMVIQNPRYQVTQFGKPVTLSCSQTLNHNVMYWYQQKSSQAPKLLFHYYDKDFNNEADTPDNFQSRRPNTSFCFLDIRSPGLGDTAMYLCATSRDALATGELFFGEGSRLTVL.

V and J are TRBV7-8 and TRBJ2-7, with TRBD1 as a possible D gene (6 bases). There are 14 residues in the CDR3. Germline CDR1 and CDR2: SGHVS and FQNEAQ. V dropped 3 bases and J dropped 4 bases, with 13 bases sitting between them. The CDR3 spells CASSFDRRSYEQYF. The DNA for the CDR3 is TGTGCCAGCAGCTTCGACAGGCGGTCTTACGAGCAGTACTTC.

As DNA, the CDR3 is TGCGCCAGCAGCCAAGTCGTATATAGCAATCAGCCCCAGCATTTT. It translates to CASSQVVYSNQPQHF. V is TRBV4-1 and J is TRBJ1-5; D unclear. Germline CDR1 reads MGHRA; CDR2 reads YSYEKL. V lost 1 base to trimming and J lost 0 bases, with 7 bases between them. The CDR3 contains 15 residues.

Only a few counts were recorded for this clone. The chain uses TRBV7-2 and TRBJ1-2; TRBD1 matches at 8 bases. There are 16 residues in the CDR3. In germline, CDR1 is SGHTA, CDR2 FQGNSA. V trimming: 5 bases; J trimming: 0 bases; junction bases outside the gene matches: 8. This chain's CDR3 is CASSPRDRGSNYGYTF. The DNA of the CDR3 is TGTGCCAGCAGCCCCCGAGACAGGGGATCTAACTATGGCTACACCTTC.

The chain is built from TRBV10-1 and TRBJ2-1, with 14 bases fitting TRBD2. J was trimmed by 9 bases and V by 4 bases; bases with no gene match: 8. This CDR3 is 16 amino acids long. In germline, CDR1 is WNHNN, CDR2 SYGVQD (reference sequence). The CDR3 DNA reads TGCGCCAGCAGTGCCCGGGGACTAGCGGGAGCCGGTGAGCAGTTCTTC. Its protein is CASSARGLAGAGEQFF.

This chain joins TRBV5-4 and TRBJ2-3, with 11 bases lining up with TRBD1. Germline trimming cut 3 bases from V and 4 bases from J; bases unmatched to any gene: 7. The CDR3 length is 16 residues. Germline V lookup: CDR1 SGHNT, CDR2 YYREEE (reference sequence). DNA for the CDR3: TGTGCCAGCAGCTCCTTAGGACAGGGGGCTTCAGATACGCAGTATTTT. It encodes CASSSLGQGASDTQYF.

This clone was counted between two and nine times. The conserved closing phenylalanine or tryptophan is absent in this CDR3, likely reflecting a read error. The chain has TRBV7-2 and TRBJ2-2, with 8 bases that match TRBD1. V was clipped by 5 bases and J by 7 bases; unmatched bases: 6. From germline, CDR1 is SGHTA and CDR2 FQGNSA. The CDR3 totals 14 residues. The CDR3 region has the DNA TGTGCCAGCAGCAGTCGACAGGGGAACGGGGAGCTGTTTTTG. Translation gives CASSSRQGNGELFL.

The chain has TRBV5-1 and TRBJ2-7; 9 bases are a match to TRBD1. This CDR3 has 14 amino acids. Germline CDR1 is SGHRS and CDR2 is YFSETQ. The V segment lost 6 bases and the J segment 5 bases; nucleotides outside the gene matches: 9. The CDR3 bases are TGCGCCAGCAAAGGGGGGACAGGGAGGGACGAGCAGTACTTC. This sequence encodes CASKGGTGRDEQYF.

V is TRBV27 and J is TRBJ2-6, with TRBD2 as a possible D gene (5 bases). From germline, CDR1 is MNHEY and CDR2 SMNVEV (reference sequence). V lost 6 bases, J lost 1 base, and 10 bases lay in between. The CDR3 length is 15 residues. CDR3 in amino acids: CASSKDSSGANVLTF. CDR3 DNA sequence: TGTGCCAGCAGCAAGGACTCTTCTGGGGCCAACGTCCTGACTTTC.

The CDR3 sequence: CASVGGPISYNEQFF. CDR3 sequence (DNA): TGTGCCAGCGTCGGAGGGCCAATCTCCTACAATGAGCAGTTCTTC. V is TRBV2 and J is TRBJ2-1; TRBD2 might be the D (6 bases). In germline, CDR1 is SNHLY, CDR2 FYNNEI. This CDR3 contains 15 residues. The V end was cut by 8 bases, the J end by 0 bases, with 14 bases between.

V and J are TRBV18 and TRBJ1-2; tentatively, D is TRBD1 (5 bases). Germline V lookup: CDR1 KGHSH, CDR2 LQKENI. Trimming shortened V by 1 base and J by 2 bases, and 17 bases separated the two germline ends. The length of the CDR3 is 17 residues. The CDR3 spells CASSPRGSGSENYGYTF. The CDR3, as DNA: TGTGCCAGCTCACCACGGGGCTCTGGGTCCGAGAACTATGGCTACACCTTC.

The rearrangement uses TRBV5-3 and TRBJ2-7; TRBD2 agrees at 12 bases. TRBV5-3 is filed as an ORF, its function uncertain. The CDR3 totals 16 residues. V lost 4 bases and J lost 3; bases outside the gene matches: 8. DNA for the CDR3: TGTGCCAGAAGCGACCCGACTAGCGGGAGTGTCTACGAGCAGTACTTC. This translates into CARSDPTSGSVYEQYF.

This rearrangement joins TRBV29-1 to TRBJ2-5; possible D gene TRBD2, 5 bases. CDR3 length: 14 residues. Germline V lookup: CDR1 SQVTM, CDR2 ANQGSEA. The V end was cut by 1 base, the J end by 5 bases, with 14 bases between. The CDR3 here is CSVEGTDEGETQYF. DNA of the CDR3: TGCAGCGTTGAAGGGACCGATGAGGGCGAGACCCAGTACTTC.

This clone was found a few times. The chain joins TRBV19 to TRBJ2-5, with a weak D call TRBD2 (6 bases). Germline V lookup: CDR1 LNHDA, CDR2 SQIVND (reference sequence). V lost 6 bases and J lost 7, with 24 bases in between. The CDR3 runs to 16 residues. The CDR3 DNA sequence: TGTGCCAGTAGCCCTATTTCGGCGGGGTTGGGGGGGACCCAGTACTTC. Translated, it gives CASSPISAGLGGTQYF.

The genes are TRBV19 and TRBJ2-3; a weak D match, TRBD1 (5 bases). Between the trimmed V and J ends, which lost 2 bases and 5 bases, there was a span of 5 bases. Germline CDR1 reads LNHDA; CDR2 reads SQIVND (reference sequence). CDR3 length equals 12 residues. In DNA, the CDR3 is TGTGCCAGTAGTATACAGGGAGATACGCAGTATTTT. It codes for CASSIQGDTQYF.

The V call is TRBV6-1, the J call TRBJ2-7; no firm D call. Trimming shortened V by 6 bases and J by 3 bases, and 9 bases separated the two germline ends. From germline, CDR1 is MNHNS and CDR2 SASEGT. The CDR3 is 12 residues long. This CDR3 reads CASSGRSYEQYF. CDR3 in DNA: TGTGCCAGCAGCGGTCGGAGCTACGAGCAGTACTTC.

The genes are TRBV7-9 and TRBJ1-1, with 12 positions matching TRBD1. V was clipped by 4 bases and J by 7 bases; unmatched bases: 4. The CDR3 totals 14 residues. Germline V gene data show CDR1 as SEHNR and CDR2 as FQNEAQ (reference sequence). The CDR3 DNA is TGTGCCAGCAGCTGGGACAGGGGGCTACATGAAGCTTTCTTT. This encodes CASSWDRGLHEAFF. Combining the CDR3 with reference TRBV7-9 and TRBJ1-1 gives the whole variable domain DTGVSQNPRHKITKRGQNVTFRCDPISEHNRLYWYRQTLGQGPEFLTYFQNEAQLEKSRLLSDRFSAERPKGSFSTLEIQRTEQGDSAMYLCASSWDRGLHEAFFGQGTRLTVV.